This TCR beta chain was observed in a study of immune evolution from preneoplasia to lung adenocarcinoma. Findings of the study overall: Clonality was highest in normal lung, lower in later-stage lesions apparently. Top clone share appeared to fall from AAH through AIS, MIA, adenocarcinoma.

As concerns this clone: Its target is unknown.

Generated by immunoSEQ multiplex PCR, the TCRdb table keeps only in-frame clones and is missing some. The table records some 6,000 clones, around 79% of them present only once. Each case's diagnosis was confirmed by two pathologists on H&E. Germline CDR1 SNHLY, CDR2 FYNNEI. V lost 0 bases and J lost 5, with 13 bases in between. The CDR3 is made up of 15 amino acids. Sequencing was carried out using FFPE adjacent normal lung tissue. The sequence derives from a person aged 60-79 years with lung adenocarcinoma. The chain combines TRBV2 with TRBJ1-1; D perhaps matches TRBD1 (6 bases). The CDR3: CASSEALRGGTEAFF. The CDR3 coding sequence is TGTGCCAGCAGTGAAGCGTTAAGGGGGGGGACTGAAGCTTTCTTT. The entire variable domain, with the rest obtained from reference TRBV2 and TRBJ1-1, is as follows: EPEVTQTPSHQVTQMGQEVILRCVPISNHLYFYWYRQILGQKVEFLVSFYNNEISEKSEIFDDQFSVERPDGSNFTLKIRSTKLEDSAMYFCASSEALRGGTEAFFGQGTRLTVV.